Detailed here is one T cell receptor (beta chain). No antigen is known for it. The record originates from a study of response to subunit inactivated influenza vaccine. TCRdb passed the RT-PCR reads through MiXCR, listing each CDR3 protein once. This sample has roughly 630,000 distinct CDR3 sequences, with 13% to 15% found just once. Notes on the study in general: Authors suggested few new T cells are recruited by each seasonal influenza vaccination.

The germline gives CDR1 DFQATT, CDR2 SNEGSKA (reference sequence). Trimming shortened V by 8 bases and J by 1 base, and 17 bases separated the two germline ends. The CDR3 sequence is 14 residues long. The chain is built from TRBV20-1 and TRBJ1-1; D possibly corresponds to TRBD1 (6 bases). The receptor was derived from a man between 45 and 60 years old who received an inactivated influenza vaccine. The material sequenced was PBMCs from blood, taken around 14 days before vaccination. The CDR3 protein is CSSLGQGSNTEAFF. The CDR3 coding sequence is TGCAGTTCCTTGGGGCAGGGGTCGAACACTGAAGCTTTCTTT.